One and the same sample provided the 3 T cell receptor beta chains below, sequenced in a study of cytomegalovirus exposure and HLA in healthy donors. TCRdb keeps only in-frame clones here, not all; method: immunoSEQ multiplex PCR. The table lists around 190,000 clones, more than 70% of them singletons, with 1.4% to 1.5% in the top ten. Sequencing input: PBMCs. The receptor source for this set is a woman between 18 and 29 years old in good health and CMV-seronegative.

The chain couples TRBV4-1 to TRBJ2-1; D is perhaps TRBD1 (7 bases). This CDR3 is built from 20 residues. The ends were cut back, 0 bases at V and 0 bases at J, with 21 bases in the middle. CDR1 and CDR2 (germline): MGHRA, YSYEKL. The CDR3 region has the DNA TGCGCCAGCAGCCAAGAATCCCCCTTGGAGGGGACAGTCTCCTACAATGAGCAGTTCTTC. As protein: CASSQESPLEGTVSYNEQFF.

J is TRBJ2-3 and V is TRBV2, with D unresolved. The germline V gene has CDR1 SNHLY and CDR2 FYNNEI. This CDR3 spans 12 amino acids. Between the trimmed V and J ends, which lost 1 base and 8 bases, there was a span of 7 bases. The CDR3 region has the DNA TGTGCCAGCAGTGAAGGACAAGCTACGCAGTATTTT. Amino acid sequence: CASSEGQATQYF.

This chain links TRBV19 with TRBJ1-2, with TRBD1 matching over 7 bases. Germline V CDR1 and CDR2: LNHDA, SQIVND (reference sequence). CDR3 length: 15 residues. V dropped 3 bases and J dropped 5; count of bases not matched to a gene: 9. In DNA form, the CDR3 reads TGTGCCAGTAGTATCCAATCGACAGGGACTTATGGCTACACCTTC. Its protein product is CASSIQSTGTYGYTF. Looking up the rest from reference TRBV19 and TRBJ1-2 gives the full variable domain: DGGITQSPKYLFRKEGQNVTLSCEQNLNHDAMYWYRQDPGQGLRLIYYSQIVNDFQKGDIAEGYSVSREKKESFPLTVTSAQKNPTAFYLCASSIQSTGTYGYTFGSGTRLTVV.